Below, 3 T cell receptor beta chains from the same sample are listed, as sequenced in a study of PD-1 blockade in classical Hodgkin lymphoma. Assay used: immunoSEQ multiplex PCR; TCRdb lists only in-frame clones, some missing. This table has 75,000 to 100,000 clones, approximately 80% appearing once. All trial patients relapsed after autologous stem cell transplantation. Here the sequenced sample was peripheral blood mononuclear cells (PBMCs), taken before the second cycle of nivolumab. The source is a human donor with classical Hodgkin lymphoma.

V gene TRBV7-8 combines with J gene TRBJ1-2; tentative D call: TRBD1 (5 bases). This CDR3 is 15 amino acids long. V was trimmed by 4 bases and J by 3 bases, leaving 15 bases between them. Germline CDR1 is SGHVS and CDR2 is FQNEAQ. CDR3 amino acids: CASSSGLGRDYGYTF. CDR3 DNA: TGTGCCAGCAGCTCTGGGTTGGGCAGGGACTATGGCTACACCTTC. Looking up the rest from reference TRBV7-8 and TRBJ1-2 gives the full variable domain: GAGVSQSPRYKVAKRGQDVALRCDPISGHVSLFWYQQALGQGPEFLTYFQNEAQLDKSGLPSDRFFAERPEGSVSTLKIQRTQQEDSAVYLCASSSGLGRDYGYTFGSGTRLTVV.

This chain uses TRBV5-1 with TRBJ1-1; D is unresolved. This CDR3 is built from 13 residues. V was clipped by 6 bases and J by 3 bases, with 12 bases between them. Germline-derived CDR1 and CDR2 are SGHRS and YFSETQ. CDR3 in DNA: TGCGCCAGCACCTCCGACGGATACACTGAAGCTTTCTTT. It yields the protein CASTSDGYTEAFF.

The chain couples TRBV6-5 to TRBJ2-3, with no clear D. Germline-derived CDR1 and CDR2 are MNHEY and SVGAGI. Trimming pared 6 bases from V and 7 bases from J, leaving 8 bases between. CDR3 length: 11 residues. The CDR3 DNA follows: TGTGCCAGCAGGACAATTAATACGCAGTATTTT. Protein product: CASRTINTQYF.